This TCR beta chain was obtained from a study of cytomegalovirus exposure and HLA in healthy donors. Across the study: The approximately 110 validation repertoires, a later analysis reported, used the same platform as the approximately 670 first-cohort repertoires.

In its sample, this clone was seen a few times. Antigen specificity is unknown. Measured with immunoSEQ multiplex PCR; TCRdb has only the in-frame clones, and not every one. Of 80,000 to 100,000 clones in the sample, roughly nine tenths were seen once. The CDR3 contains 14 residues. Germline values: CDR1 SGHRS, CDR2 YFSETQ. V lost 5 bases and J 4 bases, leaving 15 bases between the germline ends. The donors were part of the validation cohort, which consisted of some 120 subjects and was separate from the first cohort of roughly 620 subjects. Points from the study as a whole: It was confirmed in vitro that a few of the CMV-associated chains were specific for CMV antigens. Subsequent analysis of the approximately 120 validation repertoires found a tendency for first-cohort TCR clusters to co-occur.

Sequencing was performed on PBMCs. The receptor was isolated from a woman younger than 45 in good health and CMV-seronegative. This sequence joins TRBV5-1 and TRBJ1-1; unclear D gene. CDR3 DNA: TGCGCCAGCAGTTTAATTCAAAGGAGCACTGAAGCTTTCTTT. The encoded protein is CASSLIQRSTEAFF.